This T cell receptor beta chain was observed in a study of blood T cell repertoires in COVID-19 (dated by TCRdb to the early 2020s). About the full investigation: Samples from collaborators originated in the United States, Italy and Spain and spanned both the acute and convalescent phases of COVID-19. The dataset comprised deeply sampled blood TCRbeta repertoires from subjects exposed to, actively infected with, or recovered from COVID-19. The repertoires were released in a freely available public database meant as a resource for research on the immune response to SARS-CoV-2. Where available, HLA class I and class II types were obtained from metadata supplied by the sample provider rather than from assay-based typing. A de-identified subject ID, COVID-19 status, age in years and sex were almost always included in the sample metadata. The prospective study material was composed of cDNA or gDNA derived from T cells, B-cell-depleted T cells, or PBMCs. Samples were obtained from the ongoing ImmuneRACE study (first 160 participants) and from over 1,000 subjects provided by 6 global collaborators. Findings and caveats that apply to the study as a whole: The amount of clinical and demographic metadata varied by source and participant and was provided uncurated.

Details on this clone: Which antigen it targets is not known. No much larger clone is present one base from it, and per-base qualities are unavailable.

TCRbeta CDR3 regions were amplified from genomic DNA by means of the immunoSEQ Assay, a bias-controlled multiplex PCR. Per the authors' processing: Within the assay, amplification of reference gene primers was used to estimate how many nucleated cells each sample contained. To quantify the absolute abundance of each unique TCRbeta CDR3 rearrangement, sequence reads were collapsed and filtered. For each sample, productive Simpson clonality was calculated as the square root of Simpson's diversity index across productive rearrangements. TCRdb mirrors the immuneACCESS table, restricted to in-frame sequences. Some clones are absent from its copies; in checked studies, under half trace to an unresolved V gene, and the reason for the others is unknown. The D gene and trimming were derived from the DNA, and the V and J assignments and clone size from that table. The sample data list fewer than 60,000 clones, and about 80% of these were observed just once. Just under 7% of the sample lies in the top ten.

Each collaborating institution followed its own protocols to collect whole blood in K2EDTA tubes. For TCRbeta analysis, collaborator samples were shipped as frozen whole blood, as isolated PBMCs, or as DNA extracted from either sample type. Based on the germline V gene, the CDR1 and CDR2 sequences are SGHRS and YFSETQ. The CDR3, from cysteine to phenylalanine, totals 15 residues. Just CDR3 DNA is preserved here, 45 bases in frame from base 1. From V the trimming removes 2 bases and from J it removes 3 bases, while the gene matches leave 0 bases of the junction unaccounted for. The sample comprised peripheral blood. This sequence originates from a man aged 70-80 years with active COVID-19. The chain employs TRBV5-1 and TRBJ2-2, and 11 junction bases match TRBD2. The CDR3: CASSFSGGDTGELFF. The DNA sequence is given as TGCGCCAGCAGCTTTAGCGGGGGGGACACCGGGGAGCTGTTTTTT.